This section outlines one TCR beta chain sequence together with its context. Its antigen remains unidentified. Compared with germline, one end of the junction differs, possibly owing to a read error. To demonstrate the VDJtools post-analysis software, the study profiled TCR beta repertoires from the peripheral blood of 10 to 15 young patients with multiple sclerosis. The multiple sclerosis patients were children and adolescents between roughly 6 and 17 years of age. This record belongs to a study of post-analysis software for immune sequencing data (dated by TCRdb to the mid-2010s). A note on the overall study: Disease courses on record covered relapsing-remitting, secondary progressive and progressive-relapsing multiple sclerosis, though some patients had no subtype annotation. Patient repertoires were compared against 11 to 12 previously published healthy control repertoires from donors aged roughly 6 to 25 years. A subset of samples was prepared in parallel using single-end sample barcoding, then pooled and co-amplified after Illumina adapter ligation.

Libraries were made using PCR. These reads were obtained on an Illumina HiSeq 2500. To reduce PCR and sequencing biases, unique molecular identifiers were incorporated into the TCR beta cDNA libraries. Every 1 to 10 million input T cells yielded approximately 500,000 cDNA molecules, meaning each molecule approximated one T cell. The patient libraries were prepared and sequenced using the same protocol as the earlier healthy control dataset. Within a given batch, samples were prepared together, multiplexed and sequenced on the same HiSeq lane. The published analysis was carried out like this. Raw barcoded reads were processed with MIGEC, discarding single-read molecular identifier groups before consensus assembly and CDR3 extraction. VDJtools was used for post-analysis of the clonotype tables, with diversity normalized by down-sampling every dataset to the smallest sample size. Repertoire overlap clustering matched CDR3 amino acid but not nucleotide sequences to correct batch-related cross-sample contamination. TCRdb passed the public sequencing reads through fastp at Q25 and MiXCR, retaining productive beta sequences. CDR3 protein sequences are deduplicated, and each keeps its most common genes and DNA. The V and J calls were determined by TCRdb, not by the authors. Present in this sample are about 400,000 distinct CDR3 sequences, less than 35% of which were seen just once. Roughly 13% of the sample comes from the top ten.

Beyond this particular receptor, the publication reports: The multiple sclerosis patient group was slightly younger than the control group. Significantly lower normalized Chao1 diversity was found in multiple sclerosis patients than in controls, suggesting substantial peripheral T-cell clonal expansion. Strong co-clustering of samples prepared in the same batch was shown by direct clustering with F measure, prompting a batch-effect correction.

The sequenced sample consisted of blood. This TCR came from a girl aged 10 to 17 with multiple sclerosis.

The nucleotide sequence reads TGTGCCACCAGCGGACGGACTAGCGGGGGGCTAAGTGTCTTC. Its product reads: CATSGRTSGGLSVF. The chain was built from TRBV15 and TRBJ2-1; TRBD2 agrees with 14 junctional bases. Reading from cysteine to phenylalanine, the CDR3 counts 14 amino acids. The read is trimmed to its CDR3 DNA, 42 bases read in frame from base 1. From a lookup of the germline V gene (reference sequence), CDR1 and CDR2 are LNHNV and YYDKDF.